This T cell receptor beta chain was documented in a study of beta chain features in type 1 diabetes. About the research overall: All samples yielded 107,917,701 examined sorted cells.

The CDR3 length is 14 residues. Trimming took 0 bases from V and 5 from J, leaving 13 bases between them. CDR1 and CDR2 (germline): GTSNPN, SVGIG (reference sequence). This clone was picked up a small number of times. The antigen is undetermined. Study results and caveats: Patients' naive, central memory and regulatory TCRB repertoires appeared more alike than those of healthy donors.

A heparinised blood draw that averaged about 116 mL was obtained once from each donor. Each sorted fraction was over 95% pure. Expressed TCRB transcripts got sequenced, as all isolated RNA was reverse transcribed. Assay: immunoSEQ multiplex PCR; the TCRdb copy retains only in-frame clones and omits some. The table lists about 410,000 clones, 14% of them singletons. V usage is TRBV30 and J usage is TRBJ1-2; D perhaps matches TRBD1 (5 bases). The clonotype comes from a man aged 30 to 39 in good health. The sequencing sample was made of naive CD4+ T cells from blood. CDR3 bases: TGTGCCTGGAGTGTAGTTTCAGGGAATTATGGCTACACCTTC. It encodes CAWSVVSGNYGYTF.